The entry below gives a single T cell receptor (beta chain) sequence along with its context. This clonotype was counted a few times. Its antigen is still unknown. There are no base qualities to consult, and no much larger clone falls within one base. Receptor amplification or capture employed RACE. TCRdb lists the instrument as NextSeq 500. Library preparation attached unique molecular identifiers to individual cDNA molecules for quantitative, reproducible TCR counting. From each blood RNA sample, both TCR alpha and TCR beta chains were sequenced. The source study handled its data this way. Samples had a median of roughly 99,000 TCRs, with a range from roughly 20,000 to 690,600. V, J and CDR3 annotation of the TCR reads was performed with the Decombinator software suite. For the PS versus PT1 abundance plots, all samples were subsampled to the same number of TCRs (28,000). Expanded TCRs were defined as absent before sensitization and observed at least eight times at the 2-week time point. TCRdb passed the public sequencing reads through fastp at Q25 and MiXCR, retaining productive beta sequences. Identical CDR3 protein sequences are pooled into one entry, listed with their most common genes and DNA. The V and J calls come from TCRdb's annotation, not from the publication. The sample yields around 360,000 distinct CDR3 sequences; about 6% were counted once. Together, the top ten hold 5% to 6% of the sample.

The data derive from a study of human T cells and chemical hapten exposure (TCRdb year 2021). About the investigation overall: For sensitization, 2% DPC in acetone was applied to a 2 cm by 2 cm area of upper inner arm skin. Throughout the study period of about 22 weeks, patients also received therapeutic DPC doses to the scalp every week. Patch testing on the upper back used Finn chambers containing 0.01% DPC, with scoring done after 6 days according to International Contact Dermatitis Research Group standards. Alopecia areata with under or over 50% scalp involvement, alopecia totalis and alopecia universalis were represented in the patient cohort, which was mostly female. Libraries were pooled for sequencing, and per-sample TCR yields varied mainly because of small differences in library volumes within the pool. This study followed changes in the peripheral blood TCR repertoire in vivo during primary and secondary sensitization of alopecia patients to the hapten diphenylcyclopropenone (DPC). Patient blood was sampled pre-sensitization (week 0) and at 2, 6 and about 24 weeks after DPC sensitization. For TCR sequencing, blood came from some 31 alopecia patients at anywhere from one to four time points (pre-sensitization, 2, 6 and 24 weeks).

The meaning of the sample's time point label: patch test 2, 6 weeks after DPC sensitization. The treatment or condition label here, explained by the study, means: therapeutic diphenylcyclopropenone sensitization with weekly scalp DPC. At each patch-test visit, blood was drawn before the patch test was applied. Patients were eligible if aged 18 to 70, diagnosed with alopecia and judged suitable for DPC therapy, and pregnant patients were excluded. Total RNA was isolated from unfractionated whole blood collected in Tempus Blood RNA tubes. Overall study outcomes, separate from this receptor: After repeated subsampling, the strength of the expansion versus patch-test correlation and the threshold at which it became significant changed. Patch test score was positively correlated with the number of PT1 expanded TCRs, with significance at thresholds 8, 16 and 32 but not at 4. Expanded TCRs formed significantly more large CDR3 similarity clusters than pre-sensitization or healthy control sets, consistent with antigen-driven responses. No change with DPC sensitization was found in the number of TCRs above 1 in 1000 frequency, and no evidence of global repertoire structure alterations was found. Because all patients had alopecia, a presumed autoimmune disease, the immune response of the patients might differ from that of healthy individuals.

From cysteine to phenylalanine, the CDR3 is 16 amino acids long. Only the CDR3 part of the read is kept: 48 bases, read in frame from the first base. From a lookup of the germline V gene (reference sequence), CDR1 and CDR2 are MNHEY and SMNVEV. V is cut by 5 bases and J by 8 bases, and the space between the germline ends is 24 bases. The source material was whole blood, sampled in connection with sensitization to the hapten diphenylcyclopropenone (DPC). The sequence was collected from a woman between 18 and 29 years old with alopecia areata. Some clones in this sample may be carry-over from other donors' samples. The chain is made from TRBV27 and TRBJ1-2, and TRBD1 may be the D gene, going by 6 matching bases. The sequence in DNA is TGTGCCAGCAGTCCGGACAGAACGGCAGTACCCTACGGCTACACCTTC. Its translation is CASSPDRTAVPYGYTF.